This T cell receptor beta chain was sequenced in a study of human T cells and chemical hapten exposure. Study in general: All through the approximately 23-week study, the scalp of each patient received diphenylcyclopropenone doses weekly. Regarding the study as a whole: A positive correlation with patch test score was shown by PT1 expanded TCR counts.

This clonotype was seen at least ten times. The antigen remains unidentified. Authors' methods: Counts of TCRs in each sample centred on a median of around 96,000 and extended from approximately 20,000 to 700,000. TCRdb called the RACE reads again in MiXCR, with one record for every CDR3 protein. For this entry, the V and J calls and clone size follow TCRdb and not the study's own pipeline. The sample holds about 380,000 distinct CDR3 sequences, roughly 4.8% seen once. Germline V gene lookup returns CDR1 KGHDR and CDR2 SFDVKD. Unmatched junction bases numbered 0, after V lost 0 bases and J lost 1 base. CDR3 length: 15 residues. This sample's time point: patch test 1, 2 weeks after DPC sensitization. Treatment here: therapeutic diphenylcyclopropenone sensitization with weekly scalp DPC. Participating donors were patients with alopecia, aged 18 to 70 years, considered appropriate candidates for DPC.

This material consisted of whole blood, taken in connection with sensitization to the hapten diphenylcyclopropenone (DPC). The sequence came from a woman aged 50 to 60 with alopecia areata. Some clones in this sample may be carry-over from other donors' samples. V is TRBV24-1 and J is TRBJ2-3, with 7 positions matching TRBD1. The CDR3: CATSDLGTGTDTQYF. The CDR3 bases are TGTGCCACCAGTGATTTGGGGACAGGCACAGATACGCAGTATTTT.